This T cell receptor beta chain derives from a study of blood T cell repertoires in COVID-19. Study-level information: In each case, the material was cDNA or gDNA derived from T cells, B-cell-depleted T cells, or PBMCs.

In the authors' workflow: It was from reference gene primer amplification that nucleated cell counts were estimated. Some clones are missing from TCRdb's copy, which holds only in-frame ones; the method was immunoSEQ multiplex PCR. V and J calls and clone size are those listed in that table; D and trimming were worked out from the DNA. The sample yields 88,000 or so clones, roughly 80% seen once. Germline loops: CDR1 MGHRA, CDR2 YSYEKL. Trimming removed 0 bases at V and 2 bases at J, with 5 bases between. The CDR3 is 14 amino acids. The sample holds a few counts of this clone. The receptor's source is a man aged 60-69 years with acute or convalescent COVID-19. Input material: peripheral blood. This chain links TRBV4-1 with TRBJ1-3; D might be TRBD1 (5 bases). CDR3 loop: CASSQEGAGNTIYF. Here the CDR3 DNA reads TGCGCCAGCAGCCAAGAAGGGGCTGGAAACACCATATATTTT.